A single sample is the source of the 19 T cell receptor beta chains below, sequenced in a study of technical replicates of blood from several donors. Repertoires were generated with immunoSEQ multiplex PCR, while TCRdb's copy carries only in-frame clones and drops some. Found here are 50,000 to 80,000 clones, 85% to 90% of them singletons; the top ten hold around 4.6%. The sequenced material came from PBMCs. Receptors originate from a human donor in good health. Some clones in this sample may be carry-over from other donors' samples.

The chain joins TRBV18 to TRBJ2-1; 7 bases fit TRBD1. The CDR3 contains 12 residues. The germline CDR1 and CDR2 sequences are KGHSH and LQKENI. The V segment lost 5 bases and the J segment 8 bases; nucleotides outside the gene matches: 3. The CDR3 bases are TGTGCCAGCTCAATCCAGGGGGATGAGCAGTTCTTC. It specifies CASSIQGDEQFF.

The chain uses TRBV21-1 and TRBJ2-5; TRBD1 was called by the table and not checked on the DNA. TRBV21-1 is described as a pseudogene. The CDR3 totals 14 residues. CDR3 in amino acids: CASSTTGGVETQYF. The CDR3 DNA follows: TGTGCCAGCAGCACCACAGGGGGCGTTGAGACCCAGTACTTC.

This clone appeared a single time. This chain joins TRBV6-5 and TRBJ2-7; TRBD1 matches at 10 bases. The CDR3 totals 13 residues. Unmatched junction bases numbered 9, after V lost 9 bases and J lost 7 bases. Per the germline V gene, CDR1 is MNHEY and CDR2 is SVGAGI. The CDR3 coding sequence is TGTGCCAGTGGTCCGGGACAGGGGTCTGAGCAGTACTTC. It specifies CASGPGQGSEQYF.

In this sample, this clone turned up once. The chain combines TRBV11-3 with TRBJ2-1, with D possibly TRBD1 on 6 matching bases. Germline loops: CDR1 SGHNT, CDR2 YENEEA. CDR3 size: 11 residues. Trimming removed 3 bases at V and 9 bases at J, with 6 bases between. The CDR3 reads CASSFRGEQFF. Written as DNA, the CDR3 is TGTGCCAGCAGCTTCAGGGGTGAGCAGTTCTTC.

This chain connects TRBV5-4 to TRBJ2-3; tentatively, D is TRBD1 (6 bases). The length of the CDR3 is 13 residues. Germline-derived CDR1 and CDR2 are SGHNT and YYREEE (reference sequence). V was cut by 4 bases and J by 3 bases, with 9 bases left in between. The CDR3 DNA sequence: TGTGCCAGCAGCCTAGGACAGACAGATACGCAGTATTTT. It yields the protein CASSLGQTDTQYF.

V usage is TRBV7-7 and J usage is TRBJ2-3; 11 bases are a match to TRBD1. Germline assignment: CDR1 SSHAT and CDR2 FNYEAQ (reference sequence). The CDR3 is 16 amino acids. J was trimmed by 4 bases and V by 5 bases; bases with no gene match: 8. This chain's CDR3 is CASSGGDRGGPDTQYF. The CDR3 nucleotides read TGTGCCAGCAGCGGCGGGGACAGGGGGGGCCCAGATACGCAGTATTTT.

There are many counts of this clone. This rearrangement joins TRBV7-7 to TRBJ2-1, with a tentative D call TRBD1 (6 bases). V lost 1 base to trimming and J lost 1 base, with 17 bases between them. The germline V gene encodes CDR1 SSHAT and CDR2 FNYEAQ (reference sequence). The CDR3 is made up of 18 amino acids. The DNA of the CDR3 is TGTGCCAGCAGCTTAGGGGCAGGGGACAAAAAATCCTACAATGAGCAGTTCTTC. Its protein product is CASSLGAGDKKSYNEQFF.

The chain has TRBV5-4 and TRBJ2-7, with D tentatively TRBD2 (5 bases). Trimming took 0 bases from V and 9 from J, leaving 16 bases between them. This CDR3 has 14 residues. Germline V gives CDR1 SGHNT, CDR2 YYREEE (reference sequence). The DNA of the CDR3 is TGTGCCAGCAGCTTGGCCGGGGTGGTCGCGGGGCAGTACTTC. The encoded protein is CASSLAGVVAGQYF.

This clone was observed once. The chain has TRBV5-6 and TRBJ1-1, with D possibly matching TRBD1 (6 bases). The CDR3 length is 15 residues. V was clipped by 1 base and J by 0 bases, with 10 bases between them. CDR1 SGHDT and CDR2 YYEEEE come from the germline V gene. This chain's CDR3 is CASSLIGDMNTEAFF. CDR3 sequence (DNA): TGTGCCAGCAGCTTGATTGGGGACATGAACACTGAAGCTTTCTTT.

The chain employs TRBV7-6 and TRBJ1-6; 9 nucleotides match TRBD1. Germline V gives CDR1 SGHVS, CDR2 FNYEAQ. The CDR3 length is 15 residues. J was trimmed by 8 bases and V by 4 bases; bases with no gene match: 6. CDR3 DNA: TGTGCCAGCAGCTCGGAGGGACAGGGAGATTCACCCCTCCACTTT. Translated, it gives CASSSEGQGDSPLHF.

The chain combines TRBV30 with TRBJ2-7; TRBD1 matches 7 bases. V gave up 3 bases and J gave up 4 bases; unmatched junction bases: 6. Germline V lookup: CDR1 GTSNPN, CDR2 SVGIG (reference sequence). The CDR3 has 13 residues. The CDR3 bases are TGTGCCTGGAGCGCGGACAGGACGTACGAGCAGTACTTC. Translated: CAWSADRTYEQYF. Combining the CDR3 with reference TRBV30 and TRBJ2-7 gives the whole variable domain SQTIHQWPATLVQPVGSPLSLECTVEGTSNPNLYWYRQAAGRGLQLLFYSVGIGQISSEVPQNLSASRPQDRQFILSSKKLLLSDSGFYLCAWSADRTYEQYFGPGTRLTVT.

CDR3 DNA: TGCAGCGTTGTACTCACCACAGATACGCAGTATTTT. This encodes CSVVLTTDTQYF. The chain links TRBV29-1 to TRBJ2-3; D ambiguous. Trimming removed 4 bases at V and 2 bases at J, with 7 bases between. From germline, CDR1 is SQVTM and CDR2 ANQGSEA. This CDR3 has 12 residues.

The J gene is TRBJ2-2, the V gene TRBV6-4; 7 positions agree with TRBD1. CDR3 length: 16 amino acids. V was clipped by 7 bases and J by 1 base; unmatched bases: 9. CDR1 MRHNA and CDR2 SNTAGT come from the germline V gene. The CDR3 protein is CASTTDRDRNTGELFF. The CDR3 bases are TGTGCCAGCACCACCGACCGGGACAGGAACACCGGGGAGCTGTTTTTT.

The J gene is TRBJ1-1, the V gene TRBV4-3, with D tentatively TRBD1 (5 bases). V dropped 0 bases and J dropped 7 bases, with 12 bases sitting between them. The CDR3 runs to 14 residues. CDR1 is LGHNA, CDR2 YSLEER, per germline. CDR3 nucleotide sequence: TGCGCCAGCAGCCAAGAAGAGGGGAGGGGTGAAGCTTTCTTT. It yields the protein CASSQEEGRGEAFF.

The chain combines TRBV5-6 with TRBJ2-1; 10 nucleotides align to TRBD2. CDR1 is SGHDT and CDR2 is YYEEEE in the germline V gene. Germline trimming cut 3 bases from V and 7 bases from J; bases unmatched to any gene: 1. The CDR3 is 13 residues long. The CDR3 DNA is TGTGCCAGCAGCTCTAGCGGGAGTAATGAGCAGTTCTTC. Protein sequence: CASSSSGSNEQFF. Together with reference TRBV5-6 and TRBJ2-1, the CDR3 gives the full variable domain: DAGVTQSPTHLIKTRGQQVTLRCSPKSGHDTVSWYQQALGQGPQFIFQYYEEEERQRGNFPDRFSGHQFPNYSSELNVNALLLGDSALYLCASSSSGSNEQFFGPGTRLTVL.

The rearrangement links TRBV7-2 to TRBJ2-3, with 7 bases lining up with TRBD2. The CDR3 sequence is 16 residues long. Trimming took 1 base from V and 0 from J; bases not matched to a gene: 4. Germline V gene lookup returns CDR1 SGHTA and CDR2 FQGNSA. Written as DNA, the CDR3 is TGTGCCAGCAGCTTAGTGGGAGGGGCTAGCACAGATACGCAGTATTTT. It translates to CASSLVGGASTDTQYF.

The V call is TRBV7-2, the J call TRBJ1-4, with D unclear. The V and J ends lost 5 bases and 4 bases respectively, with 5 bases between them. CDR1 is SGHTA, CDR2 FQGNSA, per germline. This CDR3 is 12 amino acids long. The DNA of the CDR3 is TGTGCCAGCAGCGAGGTTAATGAAAAACTGTTTTTT. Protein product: CASSEVNEKLFF.

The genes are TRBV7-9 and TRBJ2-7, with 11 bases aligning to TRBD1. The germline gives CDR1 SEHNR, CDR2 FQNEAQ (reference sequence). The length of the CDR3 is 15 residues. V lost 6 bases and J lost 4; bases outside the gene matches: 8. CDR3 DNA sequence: TGTGCCAGCAGACCCGGGACAGGGGGAAGGTACGAGCAGTACTTC. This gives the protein CASRPGTGGRYEQYF.

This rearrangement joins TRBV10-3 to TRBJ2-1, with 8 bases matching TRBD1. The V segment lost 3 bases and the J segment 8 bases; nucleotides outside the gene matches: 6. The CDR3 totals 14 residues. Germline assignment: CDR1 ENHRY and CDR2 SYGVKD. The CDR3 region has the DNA TGTGCCATCAGTGAAAATCCAGGGGGCCATGAGCAGTTCTTC. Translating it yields CAISENPGGHEQFF.